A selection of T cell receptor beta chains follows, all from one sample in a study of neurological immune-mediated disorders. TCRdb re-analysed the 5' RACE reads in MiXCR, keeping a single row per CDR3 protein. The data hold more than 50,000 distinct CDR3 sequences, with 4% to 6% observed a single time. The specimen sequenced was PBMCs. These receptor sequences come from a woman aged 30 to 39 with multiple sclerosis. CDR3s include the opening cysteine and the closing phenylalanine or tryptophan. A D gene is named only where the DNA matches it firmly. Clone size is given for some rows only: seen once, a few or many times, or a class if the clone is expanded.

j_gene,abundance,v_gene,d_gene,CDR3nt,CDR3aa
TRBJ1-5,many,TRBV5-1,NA,TGCGCCAGCAGCTTGGATGGGGGGGGGAATCAGCCCCAGCATTTT,CASSLDGGGNQPQHF
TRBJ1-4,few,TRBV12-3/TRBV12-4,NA,TGTGCCAGCAGGTCCCCCGGGAACGTCGCCGAAAAACTGTTTTTT,CASRSPGNVAEKLFF
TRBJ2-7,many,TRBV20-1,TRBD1,TGCAGTGCTAGAACCGCACGAATGGGACAGGGCGACGAGCAGTACTTC,CSARTARMGQGDEQYF
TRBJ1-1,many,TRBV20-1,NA,TGCAGTGCCCGGGAAGGGGGGCCGAACACTGAAGCTTTCTTT,CSAREGGPNTEAFF
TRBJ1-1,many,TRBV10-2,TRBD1,TGCGCCAGCAGTGACCGCCCTCCCGGGACAGGGGCAGTAGTAGCTTTCTTT,CASSDRPPGTGAVVAFF
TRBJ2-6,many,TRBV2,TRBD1,TGTGCCAGCGACTCAGGGGGCCTCTTTGGGGCCAACGTCCTGACTTTC,CASDSGGLFGANVLTF
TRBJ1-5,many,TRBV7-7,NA,TGTGCTAGCAGCCTCCAAGCAGCTCATAGCAATCAGCCCCAGCATTTT,CASSLQAAHSNQPQHF
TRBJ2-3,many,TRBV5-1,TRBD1,TGCGCCAGCAGCTCCAACCTGGACAGGACAGATACGCAGTATTTT,CASSSNLDRTDTQYF
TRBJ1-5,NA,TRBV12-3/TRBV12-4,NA,TGTGCCAGCAGTTTAGTCGGTAGGTTGGAGCCCCAGAATTTT,CASSLVGRLEPQNF
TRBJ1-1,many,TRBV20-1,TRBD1,TGCAGTGCTAGCCGGACAGGGAACACTGAAGCTTTCTTT,CSASRTGNTEAFF
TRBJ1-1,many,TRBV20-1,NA,TGCAGTGCCCCGTGGCGGGGGCGCTTAGCTGAAGCTTTCTTT,CSAPWRGRLAEAFF
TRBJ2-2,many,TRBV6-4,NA,TGTGCCAGCAGAACGGGGTTGGCCGGGGAGCTGTTTTTT,CASRTGLAGELFF
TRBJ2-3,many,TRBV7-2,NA,TGTGCCAGCAGCTCCCGAGATACGCAGTATTTT,CASSSRDTQYF
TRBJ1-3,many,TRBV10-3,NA,TGTGCCATCAGTGAGTCTCCAGTCATCTCTGGAAACACCATATATTTT,CAISESPVISGNTIYF
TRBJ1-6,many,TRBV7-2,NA,TGTGCCAGCAGCCCAGCGAACCCCCCCCTCCACTTT,CASSPANPPLHF
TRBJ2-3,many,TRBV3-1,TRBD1,TGTGCCAGCAGCCAAGAGGGCAGGGGGCGAGAAGATACGCAGTATTTT,CASSQEGRGREDTQYF
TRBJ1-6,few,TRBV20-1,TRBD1,TGCAGTGCTAGGACAGGGCTTTATAATTCACCCCTCAACTTT,CSARTGLYNSPLNF
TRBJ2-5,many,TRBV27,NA,TGTGCCAGCAGTTTCCATGAGACCCAGTACTTC,CASSFHETQYF
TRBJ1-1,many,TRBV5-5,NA,TGTGCCAGCTCTAGACTCGACACTGAAGCTTTCTTT,CASSRLDTEAFF
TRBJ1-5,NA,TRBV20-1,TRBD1,TGCAGTGCGCTTGGACAGGGTGGGAATCAGCCCCAGCATTTT,CSALGQGGNQPQHF
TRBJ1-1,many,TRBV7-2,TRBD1,TGTGCCAGCAGCGCGGGGGACAGGAGGAACACTGAAGCTTTCTTT,CASSAGDRRNTEAFF
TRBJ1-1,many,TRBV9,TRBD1,TGTGCCAGCAGCGTAGACCAGGGGGCGAACACTGAAGCTTTCTTT,CASSVDQGANTEAFF